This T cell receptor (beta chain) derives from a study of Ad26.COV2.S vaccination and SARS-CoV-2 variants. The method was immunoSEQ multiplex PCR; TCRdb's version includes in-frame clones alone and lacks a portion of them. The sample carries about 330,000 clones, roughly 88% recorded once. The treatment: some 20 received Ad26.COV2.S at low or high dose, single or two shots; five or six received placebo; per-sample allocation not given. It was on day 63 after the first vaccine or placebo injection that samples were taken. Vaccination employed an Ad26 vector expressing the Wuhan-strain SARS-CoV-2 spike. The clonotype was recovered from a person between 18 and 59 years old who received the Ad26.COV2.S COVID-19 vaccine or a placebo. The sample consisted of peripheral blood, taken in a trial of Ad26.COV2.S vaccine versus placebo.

DNA for the CDR3: TGTGCCAGTAGTCCAACCGGGACAGGGAACACTGAAGCTTTCTTT. The encoded protein is CASSPTGTGNTEAFF. The V call is TRBV19, the J call TRBJ1-1; 8 bases match TRBD1. This CDR3 is 15 amino acids long. Germline-derived CDR1 and CDR2 are LNHDA and SQIVND (reference sequence). J gave up 1 base and V 5 bases, and 6 bases lay outside the gene matches.